The TCR beta chain described here comes from a study of cytomegalovirus exposure and HLA in healthy donors. Turning to the study itself: Earlier results showed roughly 120 million unique TCR beta sequences derived from roughly 190 million T cells. Whole-study findings and limits: Associated with HLA alleles at 0.05 false discovery rate in a later analysis were fewer than 20,000 TCR beta sequences.

The junction had 2 bases not matched to a gene; V was cut back by 0 bases and J by 6 bases. CDR3 length: 15 amino acids. CDR1 is SGHTA, CDR2 FQGTGA, per germline. Turning to this clone: What it binds is unknown.

The PCR made use of 60 Vbeta and 13 Jbeta primers. Profiling relied on immunoSEQ multiplex PCR, and the TCRdb table lists in-frame clones only, not all of them. In the table there are about 98,000 clones, 60% to 80% of which are singletons. V gene TRBV7-3 combines with J gene TRBJ2-1; 10 bases match TRBD2. This receptor was taken from a female donor in good health and CMV-seronegative. Specimen: PBMCs. The CDR3 sequence: CASSLTSGRSNEQFF. The CDR3 coding sequence is TGTGCCAGCAGCTTAACTAGCGGGAGGAGCAATGAGCAGTTCTTC.